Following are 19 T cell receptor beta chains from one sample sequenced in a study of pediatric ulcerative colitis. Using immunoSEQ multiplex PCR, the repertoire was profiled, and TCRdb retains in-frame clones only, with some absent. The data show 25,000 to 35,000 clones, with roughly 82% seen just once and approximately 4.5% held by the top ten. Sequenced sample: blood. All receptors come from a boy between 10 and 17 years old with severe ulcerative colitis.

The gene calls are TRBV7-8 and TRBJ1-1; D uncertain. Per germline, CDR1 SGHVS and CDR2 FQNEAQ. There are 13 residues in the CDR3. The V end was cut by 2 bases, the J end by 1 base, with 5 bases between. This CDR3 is CASSLIQNTEAFF. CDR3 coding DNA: TGTGCCAGCAGCTTAATCCAGAACACTGAAGCTTTCTTT.

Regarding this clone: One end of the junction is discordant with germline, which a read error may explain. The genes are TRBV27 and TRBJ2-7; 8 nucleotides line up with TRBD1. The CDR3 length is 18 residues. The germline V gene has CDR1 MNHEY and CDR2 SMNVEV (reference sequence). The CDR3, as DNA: TGTGCCTGCAGCCCTACGGACAGGGCTAGTTTGACACCCTACGAGCAGTACTTC. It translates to CACSPTDRASLTPYEQYF.

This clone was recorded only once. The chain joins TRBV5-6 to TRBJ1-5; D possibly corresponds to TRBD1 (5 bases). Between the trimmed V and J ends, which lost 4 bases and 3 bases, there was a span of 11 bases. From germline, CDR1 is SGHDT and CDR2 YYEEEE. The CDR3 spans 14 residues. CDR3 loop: CASSTTGSNQPQHF. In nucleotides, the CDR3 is TGTGCCAGCAGCACAACAGGTTCCAATCAGCCCCAGCATTTT.

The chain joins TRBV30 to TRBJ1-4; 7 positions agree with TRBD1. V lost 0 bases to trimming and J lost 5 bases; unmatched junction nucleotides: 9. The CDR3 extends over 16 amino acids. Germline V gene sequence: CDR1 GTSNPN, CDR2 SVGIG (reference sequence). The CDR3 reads CAWSVSSGQRNEKLFF. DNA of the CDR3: TGTGCCTGGAGTGTAAGTTCGGGACAGAGAAATGAAAAACTGTTTTTT.

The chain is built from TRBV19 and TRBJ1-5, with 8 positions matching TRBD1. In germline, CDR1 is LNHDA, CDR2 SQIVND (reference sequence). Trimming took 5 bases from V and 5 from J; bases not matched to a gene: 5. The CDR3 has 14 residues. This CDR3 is CASSPGQGHQPQHF. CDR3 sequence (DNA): TGTGCCAGTAGTCCCGGACAGGGCCATCAGCCCCAGCATTTT. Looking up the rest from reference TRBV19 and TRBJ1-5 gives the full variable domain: DGGITQSPKYLFRKEGQNVTLSCEQNLNHDAMYWYRQDPGQGLRLIYYSQIVNDFQKGDIAEGYSVSREKKESFPLTVTSAQKNPTAFYLCASSPGQGHQPQHFGDGTRLSIL.

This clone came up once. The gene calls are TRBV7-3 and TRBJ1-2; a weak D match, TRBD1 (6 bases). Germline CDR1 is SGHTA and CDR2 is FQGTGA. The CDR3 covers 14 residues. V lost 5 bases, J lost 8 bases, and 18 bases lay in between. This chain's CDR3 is CASSLRGSGGGYTF. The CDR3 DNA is TGTGCCAGCAGCCTCAGGGGATCCGGGGGAGGCTACACCTTC.

CDR3 DNA: TGTGCCAGCAGCCCCGTATTGTCGACGGAGACCCAGTACTTC. Protein product: CASSPVLSTETQYF. The V and J genes are TRBV11-1 and TRBJ2-5; D not certain. The CDR3 extends over 14 amino acids. V was shortened by 5 bases and J by 5 bases, with 15 bases between the two germline ends. The germline gives CDR1 SGHAT, CDR2 FQDESV (reference sequence).

CDR3 protein: CASSLAPEGGYTF. CDR3 coding DNA: TGTGCCAGCAGCTTGGCCCCAGAGGGTGGCTACACCTTC. This chain joins TRBV5-4 and TRBJ1-2; D uncertain. The CDR3 sequence is 13 residues long. Trimming pared 0 bases from V and 7 bases from J, leaving 10 bases between. Germline CDR1 and CDR2: SGHNT and YYREEE (reference sequence).

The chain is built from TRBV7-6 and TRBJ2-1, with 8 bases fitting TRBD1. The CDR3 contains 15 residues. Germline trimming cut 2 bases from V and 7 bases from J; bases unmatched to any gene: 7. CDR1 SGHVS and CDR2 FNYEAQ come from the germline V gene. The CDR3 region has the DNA TGTGCCAGCAGCTTAAACGCAGGGGGCAGGAATGAGCAGTTCTTC. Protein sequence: CASSLNAGGRNEQFF.

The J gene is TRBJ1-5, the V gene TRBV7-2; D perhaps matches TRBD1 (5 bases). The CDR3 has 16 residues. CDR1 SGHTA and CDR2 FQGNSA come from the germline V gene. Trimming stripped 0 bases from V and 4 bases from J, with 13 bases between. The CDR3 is CASSLARTRGNQPQHF. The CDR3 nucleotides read TGTGCCAGCAGCTTAGCGCGGACCCGGGGGAATCAGCCCCAGCATTTT. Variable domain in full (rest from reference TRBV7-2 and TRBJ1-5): GAGVSQSPSNKVTEKGKDVELRCDPISGHTALYWYRQSLGQGLEFLIYFQGNSAPDKSGLPSDRFSAERTGGSVSTLTIQRTQQEDSAVYLCASSLARTRGNQPQHFGDGTRLSIL.

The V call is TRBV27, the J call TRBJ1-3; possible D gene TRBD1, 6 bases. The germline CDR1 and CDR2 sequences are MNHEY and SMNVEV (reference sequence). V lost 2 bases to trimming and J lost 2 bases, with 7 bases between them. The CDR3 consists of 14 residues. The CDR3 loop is CASSLQGTGNTIYF. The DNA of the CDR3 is TGTGCCAGCAGTTTACAGGGGACTGGAAACACCATATATTTT.

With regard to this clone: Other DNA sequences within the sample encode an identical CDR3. CDR3 in amino acids: CASSLGGRGTGELFF. The CDR3 nucleotides are TGTGCCAGCAGCTTGGGGGGGCGGGGCACCGGGGAGCTGTTTTTT. The genes are TRBV5-6 and TRBJ2-2; D may match TRBD1 or TRBD2 (6 bases each). Germline V gene data show CDR1 as SGHDT and CDR2 as YYEEEE. V dropped 0 bases and J dropped 4 bases, with 10 bases sitting between them. This CDR3 region has 15 residues.

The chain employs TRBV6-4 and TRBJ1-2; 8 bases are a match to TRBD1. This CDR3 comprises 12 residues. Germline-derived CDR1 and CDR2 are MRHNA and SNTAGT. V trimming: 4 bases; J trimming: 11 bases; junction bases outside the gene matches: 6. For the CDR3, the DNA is TGTGCCAGCAGTGGCCCCGACAGGGGATACACCTTC. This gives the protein CASSGPDRGYTF.

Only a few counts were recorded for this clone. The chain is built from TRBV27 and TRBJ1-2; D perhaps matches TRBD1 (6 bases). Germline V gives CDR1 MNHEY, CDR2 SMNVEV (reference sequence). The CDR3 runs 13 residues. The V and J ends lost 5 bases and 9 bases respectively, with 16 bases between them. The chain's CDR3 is CASSPAGGMSYTF. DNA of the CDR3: TGTGCCAGCAGTCCGGCGGGGGGCATGAGCTACACCTTC.

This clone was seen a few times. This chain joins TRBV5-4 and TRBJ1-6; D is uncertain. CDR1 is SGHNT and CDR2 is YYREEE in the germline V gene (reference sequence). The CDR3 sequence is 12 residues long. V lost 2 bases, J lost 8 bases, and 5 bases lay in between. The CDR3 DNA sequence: TGTGCCAGCAGCTTAGACTATTCACCCCTCCACTTT. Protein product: CASSLDYSPLHF.

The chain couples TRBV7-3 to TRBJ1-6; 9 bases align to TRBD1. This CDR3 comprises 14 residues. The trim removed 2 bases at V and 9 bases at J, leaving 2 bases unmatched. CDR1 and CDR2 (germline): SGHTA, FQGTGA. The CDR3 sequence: CASSLGQGTSPLHF. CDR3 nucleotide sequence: TGTGCCAGCAGCTTAGGACAGGGGACTTCACCCCTCCACTTT.

In DNA, the CDR3 is TGTGCCAGCAGCGTACTAGCGGGGGGTAAAACTAGCACAGATACGCAGTATTTT. Its translation: CASSVLAGGKTSTDTQYF. V and J are TRBV7-9 and TRBJ2-3, with 12 bases lining up with TRBD2. Germline V gene data show CDR1 as SEHNR and CDR2 as FQNEAQ (reference sequence). After removal of 5 bases from V and 0 bases from J, the junction contained 9 bases not matched to a gene. This CDR3 region has 18 residues.

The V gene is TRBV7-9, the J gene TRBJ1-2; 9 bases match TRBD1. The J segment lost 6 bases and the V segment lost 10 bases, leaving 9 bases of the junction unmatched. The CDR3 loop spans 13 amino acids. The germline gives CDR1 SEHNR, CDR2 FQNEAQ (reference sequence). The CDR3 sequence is CATYRGRADGYTF. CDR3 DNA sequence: TGTGCCACTTACAGGGGGCGAGCAGATGGCTACACCTTC.

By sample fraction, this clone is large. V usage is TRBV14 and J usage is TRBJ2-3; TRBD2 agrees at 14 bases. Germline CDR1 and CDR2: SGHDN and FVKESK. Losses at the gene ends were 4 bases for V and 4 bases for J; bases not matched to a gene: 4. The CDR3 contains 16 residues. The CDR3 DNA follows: TGTGCCAGCAGCCCCTCGACTAGCGGGGGGGCAGATACGCAGTATTTT. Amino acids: CASSPSTSGGADTQYF.